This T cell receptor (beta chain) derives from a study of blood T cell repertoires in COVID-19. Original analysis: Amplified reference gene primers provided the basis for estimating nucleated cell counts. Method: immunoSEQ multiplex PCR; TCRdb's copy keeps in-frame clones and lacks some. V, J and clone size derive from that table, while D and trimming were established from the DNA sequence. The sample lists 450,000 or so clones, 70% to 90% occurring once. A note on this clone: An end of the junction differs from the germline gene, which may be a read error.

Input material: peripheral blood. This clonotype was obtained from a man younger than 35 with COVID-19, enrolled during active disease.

CDR3 sequence (DNA): TGTGCCAACAGCTCTAGCGGGAGGAGCTCCTACAATGAGCAGTTCTTC. Its protein is CANSSSGRSSYNEQFF. V and J are TRBV5-4 and TRBJ2-1; 11 bases map to TRBD2. Germline loops: CDR1 SGHNT, CDR2 YYREEE (reference sequence). CDR3 size: 16 residues.